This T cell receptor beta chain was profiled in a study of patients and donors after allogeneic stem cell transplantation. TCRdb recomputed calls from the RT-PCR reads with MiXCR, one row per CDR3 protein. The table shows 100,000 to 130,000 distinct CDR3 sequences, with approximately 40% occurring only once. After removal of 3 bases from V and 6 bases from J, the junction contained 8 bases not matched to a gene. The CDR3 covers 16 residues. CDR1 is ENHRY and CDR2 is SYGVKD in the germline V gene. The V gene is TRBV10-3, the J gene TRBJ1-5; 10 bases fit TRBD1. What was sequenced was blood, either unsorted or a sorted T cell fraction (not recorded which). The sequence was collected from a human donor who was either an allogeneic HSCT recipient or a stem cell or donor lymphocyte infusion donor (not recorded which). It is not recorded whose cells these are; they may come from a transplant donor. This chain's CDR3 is CAISDRDRGSGQPQHF. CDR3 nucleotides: TGTGCCATCAGTGACCGGGACAGGGGCAGTGGTCAGCCCCAGCATTTT.